Listed below are T cell receptor beta chains from one sample, sequenced in a study of T cell responses to AZD1222 COVID-19 vaccine. The method was immunoSEQ multiplex PCR; TCRdb's version includes in-frame clones alone and lacks a portion of them. The table includes tens of thousands of clones, 80% to 95% detected once. Sequences were derived from peripheral blood, sampled 28 days after the second AZD1222 dose. These receptors came from an adult who received the AZD1222 COVID-19 vaccine. Both conserved end residues are part of each CDR3. D genes are given only for firm matches. Size is omitted from some rows. Given values are once, few, many or a class for expanded clones.

clone size: NA
D gene: TRBD2
J gene: TRBJ2-3
V gene: TRBV7-3
CDR3 DNA: TGTGCCAGCAGCCAAAGACTAGCGGGGGAGGTAGATACGCAGTATTTT
CDR3 protein: CASSQRLAGEVDTQYF

clone size: NA
D gene: NA
J gene: TRBJ1-4
V gene: TRBV19
CDR3 DNA: TGTGCCAGTAGTCCCCGGGAGGGCACTAATGAAAAACTGTTTTTT
CDR3 protein: CASSPREGTNEKLFF

clone size: NA
D gene: NA
J gene: TRBJ1-1
V gene: TRBV7-9
CDR3 DNA: TGTGCCAGCAGCTTAGATCCAGGGAAGGCTGAAGCTTTCTTT
CDR3 protein: CASSLDPGKAEAFF

clone size: NA
D gene: NA
J gene: TRBJ1-3
V gene: TRBV19
CDR3 DNA: TGTGCCAGTAGTAGGTCAGACAGATCTGGAAACACCATATATTTT
CDR3 protein: CASSRSDRSGNTIYF

clone size: NA
D gene: NA
J gene: TRBJ2-3
V gene: TRBV5-4
CDR3 DNA: TGTGCCAGCAGCCGGGACGGGACTAGCACAGATACGCAGTATTTT
CDR3 protein: CASSRDGTSTDTQYF

clone size: NA
D gene: NA
J gene: TRBJ1-2
V gene: TRBV7-8
CDR3 DNA: TGTGCCAGCAGCTTAGTCACAGAAGCTAACTATGGCTACACCTTC
CDR3 protein: CASSLVTEANYGYTF

clone size: NA
D gene: NA
J gene: TRBJ2-5
V gene: TRBV28
CDR3 DNA: TGTGCCAGCAGTTGGCCAGTCCAAGAGACCCAGTACTTC
CDR3 protein: CASSWPVQETQYF

clone size: NA
D gene: NA
J gene: TRBJ2-5
V gene: TRBV4-1
CDR3 DNA: TGCGCCAGCAGCCAAGAACAGCGACCCCAAGAGACCCAGTACTTC
CDR3 protein: CASSQEQRPQETQYF

clone size: NA
D gene: NA
J gene: TRBJ2-5
V gene: TRBV7-8
CDR3 DNA: TGTGCCAGCAGCTTCGGAGGGCAAGGAGGCGAGACCCAGTACTTC
CDR3 protein: CASSFGGQGGETQYF

clone size: once
D gene: NA
J gene: TRBJ1-3
V gene: TRBV29-1
CDR3 DNA: TGCAGCGTCAGGGGATCGCCTGGAAACACCATATATTTT
CDR3 protein: CSVRGSPGNTIYF

clone size: NA
D gene: NA
J gene: TRBJ1-5
V gene: TRBV2
CDR3 DNA: TGTGCCAGCAGCCGAAGACAGGCCAACAGACCCCAGCATTTT
CDR3 protein: CASSRRQANRPQHF

clone size: NA
D gene: NA
J gene: TRBJ1-2
V gene: TRBV6-1
CDR3 DNA: TGTGCCAGCAGTGACCCGAACTCGAAGGGCTATGGCTACACCTTC
CDR3 protein: CASSDPNSKGYGYTF

clone size: NA
D gene: NA
J gene: TRBJ1-1
V gene: TRBV4-2
CDR3 DNA: TGTGCCAGCAGCCAAGTTCACGGGGACACTGAAGCTTTCTTT
CDR3 protein: CASSQVHGDTEAFF

clone size: NA
D gene: TRBD1
J gene: TRBJ1-5
V gene: TRBV6-5
CDR3 DNA: TGTGCCAGCAGATCAGACAGGGCGGGTCAGCCCCAGCATTTT
CDR3 protein: CASRSDRAGQPQHF

clone size: NA
D gene: TRBD1
J gene: TRBJ2-1
V gene: TRBV5-1
CDR3 DNA: TGCGCCAGCAGCTCCGGACAGGGGGCTTACAATGAGCAGTTCTTC
CDR3 protein: CASSSGQGAYNEQFF

clone size: NA
D gene: NA
J gene: TRBJ1-2
V gene: TRBV5-1
CDR3 DNA: TGCGCCAGCAGCGGACAAAAGGGAGGCTACACCTTC
CDR3 protein: CASSGQKGGYTF

clone size: NA
D gene: NA
J gene: TRBJ1-4
V gene: TRBV15
CDR3 DNA: TGTGCCACCAGCAGAGATATGTCTCTCATGGGGAATGAAAAACTGTTTTTT
CDR3 protein: CATSRDMSLMGNEKLFF

clone size: NA
D gene: NA
J gene: TRBJ1-2
V gene: TRBV6-5
CDR3 DNA: TGTGCCAGCAGTTACTCCCAAGCCCCCAGGGGTGGCTACACCTTC
CDR3 protein: CASSYSQAPRGGYTF

clone size: NA
D gene: NA
J gene: TRBJ2-5
V gene: TRBV12-3/TRBV12-4
CDR3 DNA: TGTGCCAGCAGTTTGGTAGCGAGAGAGACCCAGTACTTC
CDR3 protein: CASSLVARETQYF

clone size: NA
D gene: NA
J gene: TRBJ1-3
V gene: TRBV7-2
CDR3 DNA: TGTGCCAGCAGCTTAGGGGGGGGTTCTGGAAACACCATATATTTT
CDR3 protein: CASSLGGGSGNTIYF

clone size: NA
D gene: TRBD2
J gene: TRBJ2-5
V gene: TRBV6-2/TRBV6-3
CDR3 DNA: TGTGCCAGCAGTAGCGGGGGGCCGATCTTCCAAGAGACCCAGTACTTC
CDR3 protein: CASSSGGPIFQETQYF

clone size: NA
D gene: NA
J gene: TRBJ1-1
V gene: TRBV9
CDR3 DNA: TGTGCCAGCAGCGGCCGAGGGGGGAACACTGAAGCTTTCTTT
CDR3 protein: CASSGRGGNTEAFF

clone size: NA
D gene: TRBD1
J gene: TRBJ1-5
V gene: TRBV10-3
CDR3 DNA: TGTGCCATCAGTGCCCAGGCGACAGGGTCAGGTCAGCCCCAGCATTTT
CDR3 protein: CAISAQATGSGQPQHF

clone size: NA
D gene: NA
J gene: TRBJ1-1
V gene: TRBV6-2/TRBV6-3
CDR3 DNA: TGTGCCAGCAGTCTAAAGGGTACCGAAGCTTTCTTT
CDR3 protein: CASSLKGTEAFF

clone size: NA
D gene: NA
J gene: TRBJ1-1
V gene: TRBV7-9
CDR3 DNA: TGTGCCAGCAGCTTACTCCGGGGCAGAGCTTTCTTT
CDR3 protein: CASSLLRGRAFF

clone size: NA
D gene: NA
J gene: TRBJ1-6
V gene: TRBV9
CDR3 DNA: TGTGCCAGCAGCCAGGGAGGTTTCTCCTATAATTCACCCCTCCACTTT
CDR3 protein: CASSQGGFSYNSPLHF

clone size: NA
D gene: NA
J gene: TRBJ2-5
V gene: TRBV5-6
CDR3 DNA: TGTGCCAGCAGCTCTCCACAGGTTCGACCAGGGGCCCAGTACTTC
CDR3 protein: CASSSPQVRPGAQYF

clone size: NA
D gene: TRBD1
J gene: TRBJ1-2
V gene: TRBV7-2
CDR3 DNA: TGTGCCAGCACCCTGACAGGGGAGTTCTATGGCTACACCTTC
CDR3 protein: CASTLTGEFYGYTF

clone size: NA
D gene: NA
J gene: TRBJ2-3
V gene: TRBV19
CDR3 DNA: TGTGCCAGTAGTATTAGTATTGGTTTGTCAAGCACAGATACGCAGTATTTT
CDR3 protein: CASSISIGLSSTDTQYF

clone size: NA
D gene: TRBD1
J gene: TRBJ1-1
V gene: TRBV11-3
CDR3 DNA: TGTGCCAGCAGCCGAGGGGGCAGGACTGAAGCTTTCTTT
CDR3 protein: CASSRGGRTEAFF

clone size: few
D gene: TRBD2
J gene: TRBJ2-7
V gene: TRBV27
CDR3 DNA: TGTGTCGTCGTAGCGGGGGGCAAGTACGAGCAGTACTTC
CDR3 protein: CVVVAGGKYEQYF

clone size: NA
D gene: NA
J gene: TRBJ1-6
V gene: TRBV5-1
CDR3 DNA: TGCGCCAGCAGCTTGGTGACGGGGCAGAATTCACCCCTCCACTTT
CDR3 protein: CASSLVTGQNSPLHF

clone size: once
D gene: NA
J gene: TRBJ1-6
V gene: TRBV28
CDR3 DNA: TGTGCCAGCAGTGGGGGGGGGCGATCACCCCTCCACTTT
CDR3 protein: CASSGGGRSPLHF

clone size: NA
D gene: NA
J gene: TRBJ1-4
V gene: TRBV7-9
CDR3 DNA: TGTGCCAGCAGCTTCCCCGGGACTGGGCTGAGTGAAAAACTGTTTTTT
CDR3 protein: CASSFPGTGLSEKLFF

clone size: NA
D gene: NA
J gene: TRBJ2-5
V gene: TRBV11-3
CDR3 DNA: TGTGCCAGCAGCTTAGTACTAGGGGCAGAGACCCAGTACTTC
CDR3 protein: CASSLVLGAETQYF

clone size: NA
D gene: NA
J gene: TRBJ2-3
V gene: TRBV6-1
CDR3 DNA: TGTGCCAGCAGTGAAGGGGGGGGGACAGGACCCACAGATACGCAGTATTTT
CDR3 protein: CASSEGGGTGPTDTQYF

clone size: once
D gene: TRBD1
J gene: TRBJ1-2
V gene: TRBV18
CDR3 DNA: TGTGCCAGCTCACCTGACAGGGGGCGTTATGGCTACACCTTC
CDR3 protein: CASSPDRGRYGYTF

clone size: NA
D gene: NA
J gene: TRBJ1-2
V gene: TRBV24-1
CDR3 DNA: TGTGCCACCAGTGGAGGGGGACACAATTATGGCTACACCTTC
CDR3 protein: CATSGGGHNYGYTF

clone size: NA
D gene: TRBD1
J gene: TRBJ2-5
V gene: TRBV5-4
CDR3 DNA: TGTGCCAGCAGCAAGCGACAGGGGGAAGAGACCCAGTACTTC
CDR3 protein: CASSKRQGEETQYF

clone size: NA
D gene: TRBD2
J gene: TRBJ2-5
V gene: TRBV7-7
CDR3 DNA: TGTGCCAGCAGCACCGGGACTAGAGGCCAAGAGACCCAGTACTTC
CDR3 protein: CASSTGTRGQETQYF

clone size: NA
D gene: TRBD1
J gene: TRBJ2-2
V gene: TRBV6-5
CDR3 DNA: TGTGCCGCAAACTCGGGACAGGAAACCGGGGAGCTGTTTTTT
CDR3 protein: CAANSGQETGELFF

clone size: NA
D gene: NA
J gene: TRBJ2-2
V gene: TRBV5-1
CDR3 DNA: TGCGCCAGCACCCCTCAGGGCGGGGTAAGCACCGGGGAGCTGTTTTTT
CDR3 protein: CASTPQGGVSTGELFF

clone size: NA
D gene: NA
J gene: TRBJ2-1
V gene: TRBV5-1
CDR3 DNA: TGCGCCAGCAGCGCCGGACAGAACAATGAGCAGTTCTTC
CDR3 protein: CASSAGQNNEQFF

clone size: NA
D gene: TRBD1
J gene: TRBJ1-4
V gene: TRBV28
CDR3 DNA: TGTGCCAGCAGTTCAGGGGGGGGGCATGAAAAACTGTTTTTT
CDR3 protein: CASSSGGGHEKLFF

clone size: NA
D gene: TRBD1
J gene: TRBJ2-7
V gene: TRBV5-1
CDR3 DNA: TGCGCCAGCAGTTTCGGGACAGACAGGCCCTACGAGCAGTACTTC
CDR3 protein: CASSFGTDRPYEQYF

clone size: NA
D gene: NA
J gene: TRBJ1-2
V gene: TRBV19
CDR3 DNA: TGTGCCAGTAGTAAGGCACTCCCTCCCTATGGCTACACCTTC
CDR3 protein: CASSKALPPYGYTF

clone size: once
D gene: NA
J gene: TRBJ1-6
V gene: TRBV9
CDR3 DNA: TGTGCCAGCAGCGTAGCTAGCTCCTATAATTCACCCCTCCACTTT
CDR3 protein: CASSVASSYNSPLHF

clone size: NA
D gene: NA
J gene: TRBJ2-1
V gene: TRBV5-6
CDR3 DNA: TGTGCCAGCAGCCAACCCCCGGAGGGTGAGCAGTTCTTC
CDR3 protein: CASSQPPEGEQFF

clone size: NA
D gene: TRBD2
J gene: TRBJ2-1
V gene: TRBV28
CDR3 DNA: TGTGCCAGCAGTCCACGGGGGGGCGGGAATGAGCAGTTCTTC
CDR3 protein: CASSPRGGGNEQFF

clone size: NA
D gene: NA
J gene: TRBJ2-1
V gene: TRBV19
CDR3 DNA: TGTGCCAGTACCCTGGACTCCCACAATGAGCAGTTCTTC
CDR3 protein: CASTLDSHNEQFF